This entry describes one TCR beta chain. V shed 5 bases, J shed 1 base, and the junction held 5 bases outside the gene matches. Germline V CDR1 and CDR2: MNHNY, SVGAGI (reference sequence). The CDR3 totals 15 residues. This specimen belongs to a study of glioma-infiltrating T cells after dendritic cell vaccination. The sample's time point: after dendritic cell vaccination, including at tumor progression/relapse. Using immunoSEQ multiplex PCR, the repertoire was profiled, and TCRdb retains in-frame clones only, with some absent. The table shows around 90,000 clones, with 75% to 85% occurring only once.

The sample consisted of blood, taken after dendritic cell vaccination. V and J are TRBV6-6 and TRBJ2-7; TRBD2 aligns across 10 bases. The TCR comes from a human donor with glioblastoma. The CDR3 loop reads CASSRERGGSYEQYF. CDR3 DNA: TGTGCCAGCAGTCGAGAGCGGGGGGGATCCTACGAGCAGTACTTC.